These 21 T cell receptor beta chains came from one sample sequenced in a study of low-dose radiotherapy and immunotherapy resistance in tumors. Time point of the sample: after trial treatment. Treatment reported: LDRT plus nivolumab, ipilimumab, low-dose cyclophosphamide and aspirin (RACIN trial). TRAV- and TRBV-specific primers primed first-strand cDNA, covering alpha and beta chains. For amplifying TCRs, the PCR ran for around 20 cycles with Phusion, which was used together with a constant-region primer and the adapter on the V primers. TCRdb called the reads again in MiXCR, with one record for every CDR3 protein. This sample has approximately 80,000 distinct CDR3 sequences, with 15% to 20% found just once. The starting material was PBMCs, obtained after low-dose radiotherapy plus immunotherapy. The source of these receptors is a male donor with prostate cancer.

This clonotype was counted ten times or more. V is TRBV5-1 and J is TRBJ2-5; D unclear. The germline V gene encodes CDR1 SGHRS and CDR2 YFSETQ. V was clipped by 0 bases and J by 5 bases, with 8 bases between them. CDR3 size: 13 residues. CDR3 sequence (DNA): TGCGCCAGCAGCTTGGAACAGCAGGAGACCCAGTACTTC. This gives the protein CASSLEQQETQYF.

In regard to this clonotype: This may stem from a read error, because a much larger clone lies one nucleotide away. This sequence joins TRBV27 and TRBJ1-2, with D maybe TRBD1 (5 bases). In germline, CDR1 is MNHEY, CDR2 SMNVEV (reference sequence). CDR3 length: 11 residues. V lost 8 bases and J lost 4, with 8 bases in between. The CDR3 DNA follows: TGTGCCAGCGGACATGGCTATGGCTACACCTTC. It codes for CASGHGYGYTF.

The chain couples TRBV30 to TRBJ2-1; no reliable D call. The CDR3 loop spans 11 amino acids. Germline CDR1 is GTSNPN and CDR2 is SVGIG (reference sequence). The ends were cut back, 3 bases at V and 4 bases at J, with 4 bases in the middle. The CDR3 is CAWSGYNEQFF. For the CDR3, the DNA is TGTGCCTGGAGCGGGTACAATGAGCAGTTCTTC.

This clonotype was seen ten or more times. The CDR3 here is CASSLTGTGYNEQFF. DNA of the CDR3: TGCGCCAGCAGCTTGACGGGGACAGGGTACAATGAGCAGTTCTTC. The chain links TRBV5-1 to TRBJ2-1; the match to TRBD1 covers 9 bases. The germline CDR1 and CDR2 sequences are SGHRS and YFSETQ. J lost 4 bases, V lost 1 base, and 3 bases had no gene match. This CDR3 has 15 residues. Full variable domain (remainder filled in from reference TRBV5-1 and TRBJ2-1): KAGVTQTPRYLIKTRGQQVTLSCSPISGHRSVSWYQQTPGQGLQFLFEYFSETQRNKGNFPGRFSGRQFSNSRSEMNVSTLELGDSALYLCASSLTGTGYNEQFFGPGTRLTVL.

J is TRBJ2-3 and V is TRBV6-5; 8 nucleotides line up with TRBD2. Germline CDR1 MNHEY, CDR2 SVGAGI. This CDR3 spans 15 amino acids. V dropped 8 bases and J dropped 0; count of bases not matched to a gene: 7. CDR3 region: CASVGASGSTDTQYF. The CDR3 DNA reads TGTGCCAGCGTTGGCGCTAGCGGGAGCACAGATACGCAGTATTTT.

This clonotype was counted at least ten times. The chain couples TRBV9 to TRBJ2-1, with D possibly called TRBD1 or TRBD2 (6 bases each). V was cut by 0 bases and J by 7 bases, with 11 bases left in between. There are 14 residues in the CDR3. CDR1 is SGDLS and CDR2 is YYNGEE in the germline V gene. CDR3 in DNA: TGTGCCAGCAGCGTAGCGGGGGCAGGAAATGAGCAGTTCTTC. Amino acid sequence: CASSVAGAGNEQFF. The full variable domain, in which reference TRBV9 and TRBJ2-1 provide the parts outside the CDR3, is DSGVTQTPKHLITATGQRVTLRCSPRSGDLSVYWYQQSLDQGLQFLIQYYNGEERAKGNILERFSAQQFPDLHSELNLSSLELGDSALYFCASSVAGAGNEQFFGPGTRLTVL.

This clonotype came up many times. The V call is TRBV6-5, the J call TRBJ2-6; D is tentatively TRBD1 or TRBD2 (5 bases each). From germline, CDR1 is MNHEY and CDR2 SVGAGI. The CDR3 loop spans 14 amino acids. V lost 6 bases and J 2 bases, leaving 8 bases between the germline ends. The DNA for the CDR3 is TGTGCCAGCAGGGTGGGGGCTGGGGCCAACGTCCTGACTTTC. This codes for CASRVGAGANVLTF.

V gene TRBV6-1 combines with J gene TRBJ1-5; 8 bases fit TRBD1. Trimming removed 10 bases from V and 6 bases from J; junction bases left unmatched: 14. From germline, CDR1 is MNHNS and CDR2 SASEGT. The CDR3 is made up of 15 amino acids. The DNA of the CDR3 is TGTGCCATCAGCGACCCAGGGGGCGCCGGTCAGCCCCAGCATTTT. Its translation is CAISDPGGAGQPQHF.

A remark on this clonotype: A far more abundant clone sits one base away, making this likely a read error. This rearrangement joins TRBV5-6 to TRBJ2-7; TRBD1 aligns across 8 bases. In germline, CDR1 is SGHDT, CDR2 YYEEEE. The CDR3 covers 15 residues. The V gene end was trimmed by 0 bases and the J gene end by 7 bases; junction bases not matched to a gene: 9. CDR3 DNA: TGTGCCAGCAGCTTGGGGCAGGGGGCTCGGAATGAGCAGTACTTC. This sequence encodes CASSLGQGARNEQYF.

This clonotype was detected ten times or more. CDR3 residues: CASSSGTVSTDTQYF. CDR3 sequence (DNA): TGCGCCAGCAGCTCGGGGACGGTGAGCACAGATACGCAGTATTTT. The V gene is TRBV5-1, the J gene TRBJ2-3; D is possibly TRBD1 or TRBD2 (5 bases each). Trimming left V 3 bases short and J 0 bases short, with 11 bases between. Germline-derived CDR1 and CDR2 are SGHRS and YFSETQ. This CDR3 has 15 residues.

This clonotype was picked up many times. The chain combines TRBV14 with TRBJ2-3, with TRBD2 matching 8 bases. V lost 1 base and J lost 5; bases outside the gene matches: 8. The germline CDR1 and CDR2 sequences are SGHDN and FVKESK. This CDR3 has 16 amino acids. The CDR3 DNA reads TGTGCCAGCAGCCAAGGAAGGCGGGAGGTGATAGATACGCAGTATTTT. This codes for CASSQGRREVIDTQYF.

This clonotype was counted ten times or more. The chain has TRBV2 and TRBJ2-1, with 8 bases fitting TRBD1. The CDR3 has 14 residues. Trimming cost V 7 bases and J 6 bases; bases outside gene matches: 8. Germline V CDR1 and CDR2: SNHLY, FYNNEI. CDR3: CASNSGQGVNEQFF. As DNA, the CDR3 is TGTGCCAGCAATTCTGGACAGGGTGTCAATGAGCAGTTCTTC. Complete variable domain (other parts from reference TRBV2 and TRBJ2-1): EPEVTQTPSHQVTQMGQEVILRCVPISNHLYFYWYRQILGQKVEFLVSFYNNEISEKSEIFDDQFSVERPDGSNFTLKIRSTKLEDSAMYFCASNSGQGVNEQFFGPGTRLTVL.

This clonotype has at least ten counts. J is TRBJ2-2 and V is TRBV5-4, with 9 bases matching TRBD2. The CDR3 length is 16 residues. Germline trimming cut 3 bases from V and 1 base from J; bases unmatched to any gene: 4. Germline V gives CDR1 SGHNT, CDR2 YYREEE (reference sequence). The CDR3 bases are TGTGCCAGCAGCTCAGCGGGGGGCCTGAACACCGGGGAGCTGTTTTTT. Translating gives CASSSAGGLNTGELFF.

To note about this clonotype: This probably arose from a read error, given a far larger clone one base away. The CDR3 DNA follows: TGTGCCACCTCCGCGGCTAGCGAGTACACAGATACGCAGTATTTT. This translates into CATSAASEYTDTQYF. This chain links TRBV7-2 with TRBJ2-3; D perhaps matches TRBD2 (6 bases). The V gene's germline CDR1 is SGHTA and CDR2 FQGNSA. The CDR3 is 15 residues long. V was trimmed by 10 bases and J by 2 bases, leaving 19 bases between them.

V usage is TRBV27 and J usage is TRBJ2-3; D is perhaps TRBD2 (5 bases). CDR3 length equals 15 residues. With 3 bases removed from V and 3 bases from J, the gap between germline ends came to 13 bases. Per the germline V gene, CDR1 is MNHEY and CDR2 is SMNVEV (reference sequence). The CDR3 protein is CASSFTGKQTDTQYF. CDR3 bases: TGTGCCAGCAGTTTTACCGGGAAGCAGACAGATACGCAGTATTTT.

This clonotype was recorded many times. This chain links TRBV5-1 with TRBJ1-1; TRBD1 aligns across 10 bases. V shed 4 bases, J shed 1 base, and the junction held 4 bases outside the gene matches. The CDR3 has 15 residues. CDR1 is SGHRS, CDR2 YFSETQ, per germline. This CDR3 is CASSDGDRGNTEAFF. Here the CDR3 DNA reads TGCGCCAGCAGCGACGGGGACAGGGGGAACACTGAAGCTTTCTTT.

The sample holds many counts of this clonotype. The chain is built from TRBV30 and TRBJ1-2; TRBD1 might be the D (5 bases). CDR1 is GTSNPN and CDR2 is SVGIG in the germline V gene (reference sequence). CDR3 size: 14 residues. The V gene lost 1 base and the J gene lost 8 bases, with 17 bases spanning the gap. CDR3 nucleotide sequence: TGTGCCTGGAGTGCGGGGGGGGGACCTCGCGGCTACACCTTC. It translates to CAWSAGGGPRGYTF.

The genes are TRBV6-2 or TRBV6-3 and TRBJ2-2; 7 bases match TRBD1. The CDR3 runs 14 residues. The germline V gene encodes CDR1 MNHEY and CDR2 SVGEGT. V lost 8 bases, J lost 1 base, and 4 bases stayed unmatched. CDR3 residues: CASRPGGNTGELFF. In nucleotides, the CDR3 is TGTGCCAGCCGTCCAGGGGGGAACACCGGGGAGCTGTTTTTT.

This clonotype was found many times. This sequence joins TRBV7-8 and TRBJ2-1; 9 bases align to TRBD2. V shed 4 bases and J 2 bases; nucleotides not matched to a gene: 3. Per the germline V gene, CDR1 is SGHVS and CDR2 is FQNEAQ. The CDR3 runs 15 residues. CDR3 residues: CASSSASGAYNEQFF. CDR3 DNA sequence: TGTGCCAGCAGCTCCGCTAGCGGGGCCTACAATGAGCAGTTCTTC.

In this sample, this clonotype turned up many times. V is TRBV6-9 and J is TRBJ1-5; tentative D call: TRBD1 (5 bases). Per the germline V gene, CDR1 is MNHGY and CDR2 is SVAAGI. This CDR3 has 17 residues. The germline V and J ends were trimmed by 4 bases and 0 bases, with 16 bases remaining between them. CDR3 protein: CASSFRGEIYSNQPQHF. The CDR3 nucleotides are TGTGCCAGCAGTTTTAGAGGGGAGATTTATAGCAATCAGCCCCAGCATTTT.

This clonotype came up many times. Here the CDR3 DNA reads TGTGCCAGCAGTTTTAGGCTAGCGGGAGCTTACAATGAGCAGTTCTTC. Protein sequence: CASSFRLAGAYNEQFF. The chain recombines TRBV12-3 or TRBV12-4 with TRBJ2-1; TRBD2 matches 10 bases. The CDR3 has 16 amino acids. Trimming took 3 bases from V and 4 from J; bases not matched to a gene: 6.